A single sample gave rise to the 11 T cell receptor beta chains below, sequenced in a study of monozygotic twins with cystic fibrosis. Assay: immunoSEQ multiplex PCR; the TCRdb copy retains only in-frame clones and omits some. The table lists some 33,000 clones, about 89% of them singletons, with under 0.25% in the top ten. Material for sequencing was blood. Receptors originate from a boy aged 2-15 years with cystic fibrosis.

The V call is TRBV29-1, the J call TRBJ1-1; 7 positions match TRBD1. Germline V CDR1 and CDR2: SQVTM, ANQGSEA. CDR3 size: 14 residues. V gave up 7 bases and J gave up 5 bases; unmatched junction bases: 13. CDR3 loop: CSAALERGRTEAFF. The CDR3 nucleotides are TGCAGCGCGGCCCTCGAAAGGGGGCGGACTGAAGCTTTCTTT.

V usage is TRBV5-6 and J usage is TRBJ2-1, with D possibly matching TRBD1 (8 bases). The CDR3 spans 12 residues. Germline lookup yields CDR1 SGHDT and CDR2 YYEEEE. V lost 4 bases, J lost 13 bases, and 15 bases lay in between. CDR3 loop: CASSPGGTGQFF. The CDR3 DNA is TGTGCCAGCAGCCCCGGGGGGACAGGACAGTTCTTC. The variable domain in full, completed from reference TRBV5-6 and TRBJ2-1, reads DAGVTQSPTHLIKTRGQQVTLRCSPKSGHDTVSWYQQALGQGPQFIFQYYEEEERQRGNFPDRFSGHQFPNYSSELNVNALLLGDSALYLCASSPGGTGQFFGPGTRLTVL.

Turning to this clone: One end of the junction does not line up with germline, which may come from a read error. This chain uses TRBV29-1 with TRBJ1-2; D might be TRBD1 (5 bases). CDR3 length: 11 amino acids. Germline loops: CDR1 SQVTM, CDR2 ANQGSEA. The CDR3: CSIERGGGYTF. CDR3 coding DNA: TGCAGCATTGAGCGGGGCGGAGGCTACACCTTC.

The CDR3, as DNA: TGCAGCGTGTCAGGGTCGGAGACCCAGTACTTC. It translates to CSVSGSETQYF. The chain joins TRBV29-1 to TRBJ2-5; a weak D match, TRBD1 (5 bases). In germline, CDR1 is SQVTM, CDR2 ANQGSEA. The CDR3 consists of 11 residues. Trimming cost V 6 bases and J 5 bases, with 10 bases left between them.

The J gene is TRBJ1-3, the V gene TRBV7-6; D unresolved. The V end lost 1 base, the J end lost 1 base, and 14 bases lay between the germline ends. Germline CDR1 reads SGHVS; CDR2 reads FNYEAQ. The length of the CDR3 is 17 residues. The CDR3 sequence: CASSLGLERESGNTIYF. CDR3 DNA: TGTGCCAGCAGCTTAGGTTTGGAGCGCGAATCTGGAAACACCATATATTTT.

The CDR3 protein is CASSPQGATNEKLFF. As DNA, the CDR3 is TGTGCCAGCTCACCACAGGGGGCAACTAATGAAAAACTGTTTTTT. The chain joins TRBV18 to TRBJ1-4; perhaps TRBD1 as D (6 bases). This CDR3 comprises 15 residues. Trimming pared 1 base from V and 0 bases from J, leaving 6 bases between. Germline V gives CDR1 KGHSH, CDR2 LQKENI.

The V and J genes are TRBV15 and TRBJ1-5, with D unresolved. Looked up from germline, CDR1 is LNHNV and CDR2 is YYDKDF (reference sequence). This CDR3 spans 15 amino acids. The V end was cut by 0 bases, the J end by 6 bases, with 12 bases between. CDR3 in DNA: TGTGCCACCAGCAGAGATTTACAGATGGGTCAGCCCCAGCATTTT. It codes for CATSRDLQMGQPQHF.

The rearrangement uses TRBV7-6 and TRBJ2-7; 11 bases are shared with TRBD1. The CDR3 contains 16 residues. The germline gives CDR1 SGHVS, CDR2 FNYEAQ. The ends lost 6 bases at V and 6 bases at J; junction bases unmatched: 13. CDR3 protein: CASSYTGTGGFTEQYF. The CDR3 DNA is TGTGCCAGCAGTTACACCGGGACAGGGGGTTTCACCGAGCAGTACTTC.

The rearrangement joins TRBV18 to TRBJ1-5; 9 positions match TRBD1. This CDR3 has 17 residues. From germline, CDR1 is KGHSH and CDR2 LQKENI. Trimming at V came to 2 bases and at J to 7 bases, leaving 12 bases not matched to a gene. The CDR3 DNA follows: TGTGCCAGCTCACCATCTCTTTTACAGGGGGCCAGGCAGCCCCAGCATTTT. Protein: CASSPSLLQGARQPQHF.

The rearrangement joins TRBV6-1 to TRBJ2-7; 15 bases map to TRBD2. CDR1 and CDR2 (germline): MNHNS, SASEGT. The junction had 1 base not matched to a gene; V was cut back by 2 bases and J by 2 bases. The CDR3 consists of 16 residues. The CDR3 sequence: CASSEWTSGGAYEQYF. The CDR3 DNA follows: TGTGCCAGCAGTGAATGGACTAGCGGGGGGGCCTACGAGCAGTACTTC.

The table lists this clone with a count of one. J is TRBJ2-5 and V is TRBV6-5; 8 positions agree with TRBD2. Germline CDR1 and CDR2: MNHEY and SVGAGI. CDR3 size: 15 residues. V dropped 2 bases and J dropped 5; count of bases not matched to a gene: 7. The CDR3 bases are TGTGCCAGCAGTTACCGATCGGGGGGGCAGGAGACCCAGTACTTC. This encodes CASSYRSGGQETQYF.